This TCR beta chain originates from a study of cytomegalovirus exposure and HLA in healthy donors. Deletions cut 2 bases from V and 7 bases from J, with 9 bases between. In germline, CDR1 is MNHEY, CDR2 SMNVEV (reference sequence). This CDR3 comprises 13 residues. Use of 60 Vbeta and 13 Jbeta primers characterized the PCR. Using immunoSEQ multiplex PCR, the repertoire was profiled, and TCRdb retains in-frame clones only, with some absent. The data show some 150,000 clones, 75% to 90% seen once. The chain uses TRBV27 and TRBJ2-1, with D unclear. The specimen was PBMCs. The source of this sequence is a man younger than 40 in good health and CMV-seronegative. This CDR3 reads CASSLISGNEQFF. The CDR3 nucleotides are TGTGCCAGCAGTTTAATCTCCGGGAATGAGCAGTTCTTC.